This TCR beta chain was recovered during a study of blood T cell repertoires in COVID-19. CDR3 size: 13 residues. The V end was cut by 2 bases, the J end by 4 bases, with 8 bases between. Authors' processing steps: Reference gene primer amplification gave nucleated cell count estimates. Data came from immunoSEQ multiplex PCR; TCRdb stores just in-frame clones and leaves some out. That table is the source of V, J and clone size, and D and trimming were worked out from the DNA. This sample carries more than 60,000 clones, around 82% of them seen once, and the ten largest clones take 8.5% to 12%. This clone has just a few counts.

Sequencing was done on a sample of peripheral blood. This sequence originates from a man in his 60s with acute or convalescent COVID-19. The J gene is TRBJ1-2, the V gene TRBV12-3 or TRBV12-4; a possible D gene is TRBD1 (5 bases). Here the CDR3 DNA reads TGTGCCAGCAGTTTACAGGGATCCTATGGCTACACCTTC. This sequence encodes CASSLQGSYGYTF.